The 17 T cell receptor beta chains below were found in one sample sequenced in a study of low-dose radiotherapy and immunotherapy resistance in tumors. Priming of first-strand cDNA relied on TRAV- and TRBV-specific primers (covering alpha and beta chains). It was with a constant-region primer and a V-primer adapter that TCRs were amplified over around 20 PCR cycles. Each CDR3 protein gets one entry after TCRdb re-called the reads with MiXCR. Of tens of thousands of distinct CDR3 sequences listed, about a third were seen once; the top ten hold over 8.5%. Noted time point: before trial treatment. The sequencing used PBMCs, collected before treatment. The source of these receptors is a female donor with ovarian cancer.

This clonotype has ten or more counts. The rearrangement joins TRBV7-2 to TRBJ2-7; D may match TRBD1 or TRBD2 (6 bases each). CDR1 and CDR2 from the germline V gene are SGHTA and FQGNSA. The CDR3 is 13 amino acids. The V and J ends lost 5 bases and 3 bases respectively, with 11 bases between them. CDR3 loop: CASSPRGDYEQYF. The CDR3 DNA sequence: TGTGCCAGCAGCCCGAGGGGGGACTACGAGCAGTACTTC.

This clonotype has ten or more counts. The chain recombines TRBV10-2 with TRBJ2-7; D not resolved. Per germline, CDR1 WSHSY and CDR2 SAAADI. The length of the CDR3 is 10 residues. Trimming took 8 bases from V and 3 from J, leaving 5 bases between them. This CDR3 is CASADYEQYF. The CDR3 DNA sequence: TGCGCCAGCGCTGACTACGAGCAGTACTTC.

For this clonotype: A far bigger clonotype differs at one base, so this is likely a read error. The rearrangement uses TRBV6-2 or TRBV6-3 and TRBJ2-1; TRBD2 agrees at 9 bases. CDR1 MNHEY and CDR2 SVGEGT come from the germline V gene. This CDR3 comprises 14 residues. V was pared by 6 bases and J by 10 bases, with 10 bases of the junction left unmatched. The CDR3, as DNA: TGTGCCAGCAGATCTAGCGGGACGGGCCACGAGCAGTTCTTC. Protein sequence: CASRSSGTGHEQFF.

This clonotype was observed at least ten times. The chain recombines TRBV12-5 with TRBJ2-3, with 9 bases aligning to TRBD2. CDR1 and CDR2 (germline): LGHNT, FRNRAP. The CDR3 loop spans 18 amino acids. After removal of 0 bases from V and 3 bases from J, the junction contained 10 bases not matched to a gene. CDR3 sequence: CASGLVPLAGDKTDTQYF. DNA of the CDR3: TGTGCTAGTGGTTTGGTCCCGTTAGCGGGAGACAAAACAGATACGCAGTATTTT. Full variable domain (rest looked up from reference TRBV12-5 and TRBJ2-3): DARVTQTPRHKVTEMGQEVTMRCQPILGHNTVFWYRQTMMQGLELLAYFRNRAPLDDSGMPKDRFSAEMPDATLATLKIQPSEPRDSAVYFCASGLVPLAGDKTDTQYFGPGTRLTVL.

This clonotype was counted many times. The V and J genes are TRBV7-2 and TRBJ2-7; 8 bases are a match to TRBD1. Per the germline V gene, CDR1 is SGHTA and CDR2 is FQGNSA. The CDR3 totals 14 residues. V shed 8 bases, J shed 7 bases, and the junction held 13 bases outside the gene matches. Here the CDR3 DNA reads TGTGCCAGCGCGGCGGGCCAGGGGGCGTTGGAGCAGTACTTC. Translating it yields CASAAGQGALEQYF.

Comments on this clonotype: A far larger clone is off by one base, so a read error is likely. V is TRBV12-3 or TRBV12-4 and J is TRBJ1-5; 9 nucleotides match TRBD1. This CDR3 has 15 residues. The CDR3 loop is CASRVTGGGNQPQRF. CDR3 coding DNA: TGTGCCAGCAGGGTTACAGGGGGCGGCAATCAGCCCCAGCGTTTT.

This clonotype came up many times. The chain joins TRBV5-1 to TRBJ2-2; 7 bases agree with TRBD1. V trimming: 0 bases; J trimming: 6 bases; junction bases outside the gene matches: 2. The CDR3 runs 14 residues. From germline, CDR1 is SGHRS and CDR2 YFSETQ. For the CDR3, the DNA is TGCGCCAGCAGCTTGGGACAGGGTGCCGGGGAGCTGTTTTTT. This gives the protein CASSLGQGAGELFF.

This clonotype was counted many times. The chain carries TRBV7-6 and TRBJ2-1; D remains unclear. With 1 base removed from V and 8 bases from J, the gap between germline ends came to 6 bases. This CDR3 is built from 12 residues. Germline lookup yields CDR1 SGHVS and CDR2 FNYEAQ. This CDR3 is CASSLGGDEQFF. For the CDR3, the DNA is TGTGCCAGCAGCTTAGGAGGCGATGAGCAGTTCTTC.

The sample holds many counts of this clonotype. This rearrangement joins TRBV28 to TRBJ1-5; D call uncertain. V gave up 5 bases and J gave up 5 bases, with 16 bases separating them. CDR1 is MDHEN and CDR2 is SYDVKM in the germline V gene. The CDR3 extends over 15 amino acids. The CDR3 DNA reads TGTGCCAGCAGTAGTCAGGACGGGGAACATCAGCCCCAGCATTTT. Translated: CASSSQDGEHQPQHF.

This clonotype was counted at least ten times. The V gene is TRBV28, the J gene TRBJ1-1, with D uncertain. V was trimmed by 8 bases and J by 0 bases, leaving 13 bases between them. The CDR3 has 14 residues. From germline, CDR1 is MDHEN and CDR2 SYDVKM. The CDR3 DNA is TGTGCCAGCGCCTCGGGAGCGTTGAACACTGAAGCTTTCTTT. It specifies CASASGALNTEAFF.

On this clonotype: The likely explanation is a read error, given a far larger clone one base away. This rearrangement joins TRBV6-2 or TRBV6-3 to TRBJ1-1; no firm D call. Germline CDR1 and CDR2: MNHEY and SVGEGT. CDR3 length: 13 amino acids. Trimming left V 5 bases short and J 1 base short, with 8 bases between. The CDR3: CASSEPRNTEAFF. The CDR3 DNA sequence: TGTGCCAGCAGTGAGCCGAGGAACACTGAAGCTTTCTTT.

This clonotype occurred many times. The chain joins TRBV20-1 to TRBJ2-1; 8 bases map to TRBD2. CDR1 is DFQATT, CDR2 SNEGSKA, per germline (reference sequence). This CDR3 has 17 amino acids. The trim removed 0 bases at V and 5 bases at J, leaving 12 bases unmatched. CDR3 protein: CSARDSASGRINNEQFF. The DNA for the CDR3 is TGCAGTGCTAGAGATTCGGCTAGCGGGCGGATAAACAATGAGCAGTTCTTC.

This clonotype was counted ten times or more. The CDR3 reads CSVDGGRSYNEQFF. CDR3 nucleotides: TGCAGTGTGGACGGGGGCCGCTCCTACAATGAGCAGTTCTTC. The V gene is TRBV20-1, the J gene TRBJ2-1; D tentatively fits TRBD1 or TRBD2 (6 bases each). CDR1 DFQATT and CDR2 SNEGSKA come from the germline V gene (reference sequence). V was trimmed by 7 bases and J by 0 bases, leaving 13 bases between them. This CDR3 has 14 amino acids.

The gene calls are TRBV5-1 and TRBJ2-1, with D hard to call. CDR1 and CDR2 (germline): SGHRS, YFSETQ. V was clipped by 3 bases and J by 5 bases, with 18 bases between them. This CDR3 is built from 16 residues. CDR3 DNA: TGCGCCAGCAGCTCAGGTAATTCTGGCATTAACAATGAGCAGTTCTTC. Amino acids: CASSSGNSGINNEQFF.

This clonotype was seen at least ten times. This chain connects TRBV7-9 to TRBJ2-5; D perhaps matches TRBD2 (6 bases). The CDR3 totals 15 residues. The germline V gene has CDR1 SEHNR and CDR2 FQNEAQ (reference sequence). V lost 5 bases and J 3 bases, leaving 16 bases between the germline ends. Here the CDR3 reads CASSTAGTHKETQYF. Written as DNA, the CDR3 is TGTGCCAGCAGCACAGCCGGGACTCATAAAGAGACCCAGTACTTC.

The sample holds many counts of this clonotype. The V and J genes are TRBV2 and TRBJ2-3; D is undetermined. This CDR3 region has 12 residues. CDR1 is SNHLY and CDR2 is FYNNEI in the germline V gene. Trimming pared 7 bases from V and 0 bases from J, leaving 5 bases between. CDR3 nucleotides: TGTGCCAGCACCGATAGCACAGATACGCAGTATTTT. As protein: CASTDSTDTQYF.

This clonotype was detected many times. The genes are TRBV14 and TRBJ2-5, with TRBD2 matching 7 bases. The length of the CDR3 is 13 residues. V trimming: 4 bases; J trimming: 4 bases; junction bases outside the gene matches: 3. Per the germline V gene, CDR1 is SGHDN and CDR2 is FVKESK. The CDR3 spells CASSRTRSETQYF. DNA of the CDR3: TGTGCCAGCAGCCGGACTAGATCAGAGACCCAGTACTTC. Supplemented by reference TRBV14 and TRBJ2-5, the full variable domain reads EAGVTQFPSHSVIEKGQTVTLRCDPISGHDNLYWYRRVMGKEIKFLLHFVKESKQDESGMPNNRFLAERTGGTYSTLKVQPAELEDSGVYFCASSRTRSETQYFGPGTRLLVL.